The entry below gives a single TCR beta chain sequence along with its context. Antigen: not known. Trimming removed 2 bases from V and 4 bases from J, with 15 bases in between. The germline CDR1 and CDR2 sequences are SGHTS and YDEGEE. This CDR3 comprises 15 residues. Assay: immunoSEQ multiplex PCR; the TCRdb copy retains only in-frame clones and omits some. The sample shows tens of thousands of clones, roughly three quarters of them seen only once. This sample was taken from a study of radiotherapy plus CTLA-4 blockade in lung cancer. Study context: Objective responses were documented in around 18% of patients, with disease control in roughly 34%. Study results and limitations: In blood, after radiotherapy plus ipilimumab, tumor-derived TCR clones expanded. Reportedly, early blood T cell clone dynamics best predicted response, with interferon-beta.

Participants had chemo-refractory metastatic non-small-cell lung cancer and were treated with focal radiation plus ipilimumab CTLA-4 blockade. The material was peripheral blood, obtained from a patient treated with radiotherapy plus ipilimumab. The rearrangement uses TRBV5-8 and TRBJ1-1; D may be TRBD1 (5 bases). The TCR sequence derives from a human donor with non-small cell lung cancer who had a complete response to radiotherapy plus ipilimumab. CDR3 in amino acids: CASSFGSSGGTEAFF. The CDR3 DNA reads TGTGCCAGCAGCTTTGGTTCATCGGGGGGCACTGAAGCTTTCTTT. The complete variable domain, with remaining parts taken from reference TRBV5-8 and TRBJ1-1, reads EAGVTQSPTHLIKTRGQQATLRCSPISGHTSVYWYQQALGLGLQFLLWYDEGEERNRGNFPPRFSGRQFPNYSSELNVNALELEDSALYLCASSFGSSGGTEAFFGQGTRLTVV.